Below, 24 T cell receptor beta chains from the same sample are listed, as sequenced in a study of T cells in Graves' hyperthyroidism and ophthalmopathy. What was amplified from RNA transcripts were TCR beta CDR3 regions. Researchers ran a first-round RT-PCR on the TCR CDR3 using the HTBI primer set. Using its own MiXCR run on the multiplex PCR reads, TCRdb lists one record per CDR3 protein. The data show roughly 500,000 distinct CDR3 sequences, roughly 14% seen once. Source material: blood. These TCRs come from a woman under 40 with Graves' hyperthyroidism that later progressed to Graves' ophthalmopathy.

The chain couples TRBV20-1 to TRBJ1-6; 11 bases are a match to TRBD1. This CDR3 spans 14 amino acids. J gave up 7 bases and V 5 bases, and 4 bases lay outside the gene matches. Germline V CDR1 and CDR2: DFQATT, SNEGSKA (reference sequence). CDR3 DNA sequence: TGCAGTGCTGATGGGACAGGGGGGAATTCACCCCTCCACTTT. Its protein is CSADGTGGNSPLHF.

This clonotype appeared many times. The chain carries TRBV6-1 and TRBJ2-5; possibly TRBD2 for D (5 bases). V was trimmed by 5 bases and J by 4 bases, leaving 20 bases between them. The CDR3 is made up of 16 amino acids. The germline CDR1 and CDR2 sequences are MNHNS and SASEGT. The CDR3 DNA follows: TGTGCCAGCAGTTTGGCTTCGGCGGAGGAAGGAGAGACCCAGTACTTC. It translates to CASSLASAEEGETQYF.

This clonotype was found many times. The DNA of the CDR3 is TGTGCCAGCACTCTGGGACGGGCGCAGTATTTT. Translated, it gives CASTLGRAQYF. V is TRBV27 and J is TRBJ2-3; D may match TRBD1 or TRBD2 (5 bases each). The CDR3 is made up of 11 amino acids. Trimming removed 7 bases from V and 10 bases from J, with 12 bases in between. CDR1 and CDR2 (germline): MNHEY, SMNVEV (reference sequence).

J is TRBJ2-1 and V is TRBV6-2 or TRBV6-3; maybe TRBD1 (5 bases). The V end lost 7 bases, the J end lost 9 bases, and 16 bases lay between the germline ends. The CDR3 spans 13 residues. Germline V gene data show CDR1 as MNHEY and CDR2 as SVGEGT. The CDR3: CASTADLDSEQFF. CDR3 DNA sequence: TGTGCCAGCACGGCGGATTTAGACAGTGAGCAGTTCTTC.

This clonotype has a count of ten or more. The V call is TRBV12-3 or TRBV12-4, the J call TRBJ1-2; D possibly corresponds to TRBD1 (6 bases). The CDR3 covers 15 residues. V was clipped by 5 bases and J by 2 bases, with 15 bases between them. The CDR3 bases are TGTGCCAGCAGTCCCATGCCCCAGGGGAACTATGGCTACACCTTC. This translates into CASSPMPQGNYGYTF.

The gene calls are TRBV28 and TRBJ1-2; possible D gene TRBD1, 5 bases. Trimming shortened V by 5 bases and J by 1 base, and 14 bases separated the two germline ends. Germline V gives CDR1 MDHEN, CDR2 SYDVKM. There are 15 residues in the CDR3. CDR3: CASSDGGPSNYGYTF. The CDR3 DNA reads TGTGCCAGCAGTGACGGGGGACCAAGTAACTATGGCTACACCTTC.

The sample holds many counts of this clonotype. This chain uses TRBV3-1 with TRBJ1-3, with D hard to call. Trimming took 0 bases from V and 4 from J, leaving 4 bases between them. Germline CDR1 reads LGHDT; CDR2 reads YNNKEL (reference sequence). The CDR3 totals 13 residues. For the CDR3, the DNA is TGTGCCAGCAGCCAAGAATTCGGAAACACCATATATTTT. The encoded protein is CASSQEFGNTIYF. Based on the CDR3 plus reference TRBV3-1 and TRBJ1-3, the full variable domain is DTAVSQTPKYLVTQMGNDKSIKCEQNLGHDTMYWYKQDSKKFLKIMFSYNNKELIINETVPNRFSPKSPDKAHLNLHINSLELGDSAVYFCASSQEFGNTIYFGEGSWLTVV.

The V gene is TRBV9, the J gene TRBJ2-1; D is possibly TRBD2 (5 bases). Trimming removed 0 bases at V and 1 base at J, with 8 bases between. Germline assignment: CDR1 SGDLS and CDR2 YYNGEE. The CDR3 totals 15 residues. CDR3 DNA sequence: TGTGCCAGCAGCGTAGCCGGGAAATCCTACAATGAGCAGTTCTTC. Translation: CASSVAGKSYNEQFF. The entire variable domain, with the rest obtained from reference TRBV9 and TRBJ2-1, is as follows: DSGVTQTPKHLITATGQRVTLRCSPRSGDLSVYWYQQSLDQGLQFLIQYYNGEERAKGNILERFSAQQFPDLHSELNLSSLELGDSALYFCASSVAGKSYNEQFFGPGTRLTVL.

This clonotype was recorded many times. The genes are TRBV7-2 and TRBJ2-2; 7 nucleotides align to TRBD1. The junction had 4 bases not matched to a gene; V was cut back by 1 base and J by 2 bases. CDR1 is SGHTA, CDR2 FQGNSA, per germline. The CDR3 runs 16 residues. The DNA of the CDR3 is TGTGCCAGCAGCTTAGTGGGGACAGTAAACACCGGGGAGCTGTTTTTT. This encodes CASSLVGTVNTGELFF.

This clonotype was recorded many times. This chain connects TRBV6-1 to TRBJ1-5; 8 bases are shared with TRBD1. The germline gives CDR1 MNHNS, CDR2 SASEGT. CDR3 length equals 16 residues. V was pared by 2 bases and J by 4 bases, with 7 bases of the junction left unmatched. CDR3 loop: CASSETGTGSNQPQHF. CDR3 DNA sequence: TGTGCCAGCAGTGAAACCGGGACAGGATCGAATCAGCCCCAGCATTTT.

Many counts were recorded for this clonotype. CDR3 coding DNA: TGTGCCAGCAGTTATAAGGGACAGCTAGAAGCTTTCTTT. This gives the protein CASSYKGQLEAFF. The chain uses TRBV27 and TRBJ1-1, with 7 nucleotides matching TRBD1. CDR3 length: 13 amino acids. Per germline, CDR1 MNHEY and CDR2 SMNVEV (reference sequence). With 4 bases clipped from V and 8 bases from J, the junction kept 7 bases outside the gene matches.

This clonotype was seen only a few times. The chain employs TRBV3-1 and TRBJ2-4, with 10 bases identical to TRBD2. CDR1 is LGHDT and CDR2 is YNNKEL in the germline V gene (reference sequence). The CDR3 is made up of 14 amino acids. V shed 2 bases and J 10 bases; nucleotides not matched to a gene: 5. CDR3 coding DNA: TGTGCCAGCAGCCAAATAGCGGGAGGAGGAATTCAGTACTTC. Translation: CASSQIAGGGIQYF.

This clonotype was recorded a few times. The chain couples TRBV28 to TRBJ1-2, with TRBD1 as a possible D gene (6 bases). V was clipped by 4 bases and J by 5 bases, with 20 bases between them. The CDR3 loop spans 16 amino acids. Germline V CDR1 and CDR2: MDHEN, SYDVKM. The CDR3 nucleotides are TGTGCCAGCAGTTCGACCTCAACAGGGCTCCTTTATGGCTACACCTTC. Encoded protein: CASSSTSTGLLYGYTF.

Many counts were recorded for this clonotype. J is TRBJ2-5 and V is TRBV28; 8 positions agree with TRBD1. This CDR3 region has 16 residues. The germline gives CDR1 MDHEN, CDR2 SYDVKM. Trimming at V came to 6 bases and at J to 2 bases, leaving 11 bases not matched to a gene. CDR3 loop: CASRPEGTGKQETQYF. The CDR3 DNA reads TGTGCCAGCAGGCCTGAAGGGACAGGAAAACAAGAGACCCAGTACTTC.

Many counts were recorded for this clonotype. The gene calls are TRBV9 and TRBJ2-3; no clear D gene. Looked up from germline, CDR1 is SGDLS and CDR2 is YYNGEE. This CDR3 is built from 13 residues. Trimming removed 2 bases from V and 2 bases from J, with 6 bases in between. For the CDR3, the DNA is TGTGCCAGCAGCGTGGGATTCACAGATACGCAGTATTTT. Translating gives CASSVGFTDTQYF.

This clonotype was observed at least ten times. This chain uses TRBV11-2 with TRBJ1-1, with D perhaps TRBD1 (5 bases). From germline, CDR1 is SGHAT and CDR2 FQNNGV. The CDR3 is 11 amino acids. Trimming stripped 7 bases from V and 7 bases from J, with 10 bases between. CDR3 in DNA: TGTGCCAGCAAACGGGGCAGTGAAGCTTTCTTT. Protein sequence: CASKRGSEAFF.

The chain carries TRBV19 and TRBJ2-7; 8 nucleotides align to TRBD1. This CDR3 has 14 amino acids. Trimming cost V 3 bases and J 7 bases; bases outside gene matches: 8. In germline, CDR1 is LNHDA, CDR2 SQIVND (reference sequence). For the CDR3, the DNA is TGTGCCAGTAGTATTATGGGACAGGCGCGTGAGCAGTACTTC. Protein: CASSIMGQAREQYF.

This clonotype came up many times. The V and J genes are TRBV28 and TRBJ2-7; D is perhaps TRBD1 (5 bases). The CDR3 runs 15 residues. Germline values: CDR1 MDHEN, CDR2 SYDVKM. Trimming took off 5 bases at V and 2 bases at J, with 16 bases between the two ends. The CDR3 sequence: CASSPPGRLPYEQYF. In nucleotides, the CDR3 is TGTGCCAGCAGTCCCCCAGGGCGCCTCCCCTACGAGCAGTACTTC.

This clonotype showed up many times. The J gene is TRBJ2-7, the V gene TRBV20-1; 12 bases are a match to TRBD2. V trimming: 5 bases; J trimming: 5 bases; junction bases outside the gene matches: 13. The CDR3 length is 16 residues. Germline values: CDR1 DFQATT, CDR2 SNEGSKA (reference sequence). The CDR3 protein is CSAGGTSGRIRNEQYF. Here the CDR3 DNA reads TGCAGTGCTGGAGGCACTAGCGGGAGGATTAGGAACGAGCAGTACTTC.

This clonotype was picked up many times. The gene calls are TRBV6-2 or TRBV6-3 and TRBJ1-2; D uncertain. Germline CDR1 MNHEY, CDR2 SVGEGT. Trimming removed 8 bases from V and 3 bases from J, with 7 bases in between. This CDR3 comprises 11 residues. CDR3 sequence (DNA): TGTGCCAGCTGGCAGTACTATGGCTACACCTTC. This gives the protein CASWQYYGYTF.

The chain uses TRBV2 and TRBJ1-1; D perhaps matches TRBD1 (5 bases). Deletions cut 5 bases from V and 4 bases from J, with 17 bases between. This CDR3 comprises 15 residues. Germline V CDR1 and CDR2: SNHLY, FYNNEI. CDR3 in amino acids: CASSHSGGVGTEAFF. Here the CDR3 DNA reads TGTGCCAGCAGTCATTCAGGAGGGGTCGGCACTGAAGCTTTCTTT.

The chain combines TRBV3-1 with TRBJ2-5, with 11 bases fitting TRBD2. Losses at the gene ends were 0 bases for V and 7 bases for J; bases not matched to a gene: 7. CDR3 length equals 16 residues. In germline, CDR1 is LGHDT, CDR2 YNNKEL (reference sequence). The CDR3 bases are TGTGCCAGCAGCCAAGATACTAGCGGGAGCGGCGGGACCCAGTACTTC. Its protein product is CASSQDTSGSGGTQYF.

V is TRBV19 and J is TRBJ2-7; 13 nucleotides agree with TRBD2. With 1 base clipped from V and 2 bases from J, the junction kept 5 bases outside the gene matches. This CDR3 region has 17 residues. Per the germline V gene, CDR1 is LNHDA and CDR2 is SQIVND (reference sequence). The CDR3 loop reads CASSIVLAGGGAYEQYF. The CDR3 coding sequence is TGTGCCAGTAGTATAGTACTAGCGGGAGGGGGAGCCTACGAGCAGTACTTC. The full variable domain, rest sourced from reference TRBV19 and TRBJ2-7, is DGGITQSPKYLFRKEGQNVTLSCEQNLNHDAMYWYRQDPGQGLRLIYYSQIVNDFQKGDIAEGYSVSREKKESFPLTVTSAQKNPTAFYLCASSIVLAGGGAYEQYFGPGTRLTVT.

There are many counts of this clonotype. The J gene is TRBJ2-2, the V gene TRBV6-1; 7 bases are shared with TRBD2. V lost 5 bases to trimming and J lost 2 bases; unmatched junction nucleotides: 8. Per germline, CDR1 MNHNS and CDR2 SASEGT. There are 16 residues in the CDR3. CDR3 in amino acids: CASSSDGLVNTGELFF. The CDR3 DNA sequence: TGTGCCAGCAGTTCCGACGGACTAGTCAACACCGGGGAGCTGTTTTTT.